This T cell receptor beta chain derives from a study of cytomegalovirus exposure and HLA in healthy donors. Study-wide points: Some V segments could not be told apart, so they were left out, TRBV6-2 and TRBV6-3 among them. For most TCR beta V segments, an earlier analysis put the productive rate at about 90% or about 30% of the time. Sequencing probably produced one cluster of sequence variants that were highly shared. The study reported that TCR beta sequences accurately predicted HLA-A and HLA-B alleles in most subjects.

The PCR ran on 60 Vbeta and 13 Jbeta primers. Assay: immunoSEQ multiplex PCR; the TCRdb copy retains only in-frame clones and omits some. The sample carries fewer than 250,000 clones, 65% to 85% recorded once. Of note for this clone: The antigen is not known.

The V gene lost 4 bases and the J gene lost 2 bases, with 12 bases spanning the gap. The CDR3 length is 14 residues. Germline V gene lookup returns CDR1 SGHVS and CDR2 FQNEAQ. Source material: PBMCs. The V call is TRBV7-8, the J call TRBJ2-7; D remains unclear. This TCR was recovered from a man younger than 45 in good health and CMV-seronegative. The CDR3 DNA follows: TGTGCCAGCAGCTCTCAGACTTTCGCCTACGAGCAGTACTTC. It specifies CASSSQTFAYEQYF.